This paragraph reports one TCR beta chain. This receptor's antigen is unknown. Base quality data are lacking; no much larger clone is found one base away. This specimen comes from a study of shared clonotypes between healthy human individuals (dated by TCRdb to the early 2020s). With respect to the entire study: A couple of women and three men aged 18 to 49 years were included in the cohort. Blood TCR repertoires of 5 or 6 healthy adults were deeply sequenced to estimate repertoire size and the extent of clonotype sharing between individuals. Per donor, three plates each were used for CD4 naive and CD4 memory, two for CD8 naive, and one for CD8 memory. Different laboratories and diverse techniques were used to prepare libraries and sequence TCR repertoires, to increase sequencing depth and limit assay-specific biases. Between about 0.94 and 8.9 billion PBMCs per donor were obtained by leukapheresis. Broad study findings and their caveats: Incomplete sequencing was indicated by rarefaction of sorted-subset datasets, despite the large sequencing depth. Naive subsets generally had larger estimated clonotype richness than memory subsets. Pairwise subsampling indicated that sequencing depth was expected to affect the degree of clonotype sharing among donors. Approximately 5% of naive CD4, 3% to 4% of naive CD8, around 2.3% of memory CD4, and more than 0.35% of memory CD8 clonotypes were shared across several donors. Compared with non-shared clonotypes, the clonotypes found in all four sorted-subset donors had higher generation probabilities. Because the study included a small number of donors, the genetic and exposure-history diversity represented was limited. Sampling was restricted to blood, and TCR repertoires in tissues likely differ from the TCR repertoires found in blood.

Using the deep immunoSEQ assay, TCR CDR3 regions were amplified from genomic DNA by multiplex PCR. Extracted genomic DNA from each cell subset was distributed evenly across all wells of several immunoSEQ 96-well plates, and each plate was treated as a replicate. For sorted subsets, approximately 190 ng genomic DNA, equal to tens of thousands of T cell genomes, was loaded into each replicate PCR. Purified libraries were quantified with a Qubit 3.0 fluorometer, sized on a Bioanalyzer 2100, and re-quantified with the KAPA Library Quantification kit. Every immunoSEQ 96-well plate was sequenced on a dedicated single-read 150-cycle Illumina NextSeq 550 flow cell. Under the source paper's analysis protocol: Because the immunoSEQ output included only junctional sequences and no quality scores, the filtering could not be the same as the filtering used for full-length reads. To assign V/J genes and CDR3, sequences were annotated using PyIR, a Python wrapper for IgBLAST v1.9, with IMGT germline references. Reads were removed for weak V/J assignments (E-value above 1e-6), missing CDR3, stop codons, out-of-frame junctions, or ambiguous translated residues. V3J clonotypes were defined by identical inferred V gene, J gene, and CDR3 amino acid sequence. To compute the percentage overlap between repertoires, the number of shared unique clonotypes was divided by the size of the smaller repertoire. Repertoire richness was assessed with RTK rarefaction, the Chao1 estimator, and Recon v2.1 estimates of unobserved clonotypes. Generation probabilities were computed with OLGA for all TCRbeta clonotypes obtained by the gDNA method from several donors. The immuneACCESS repertoire file appears here via TCRdb, limited to in-frame rearrangements. These files lack a portion of the clones; in checked studies, under half of the deficit traces to unresolved V genes, and the cause of the others is not known. Clone size and the V and J calls come from that table; the DNA yielded D and trimming. For this sample there are some 2,100,000 clones; roughly 95% appear just once. 0.1% to 0.15% of the sample goes to the ten largest clones.

Healthy HIV-negative adults with no recently reported acute infections or vaccinations were included as donors. Every donor was a Caucasian adult living in Nashville, Tennessee, USA. CD4+ T cells were enriched by magnetic negative selection, after which naive cells were positively selected on CD45RA and the negative fraction was taken as the memory subset. Blood was obtained by leukapheresis, after which PBMCs were separated by Ficoll-Histopaque density gradient centrifugation and cryopreserved in liquid nitrogen vapor phase. Analytical flow cytometry was used to check the purity and quantity of each magnetically sorted T cell population. From each sorted fraction, genomic DNA was isolated and quantified by UV absorbance on a Nanodrop 2000c. Input material: naive CD4+ T cells sorted from blood. In the paper's terms, the cell subset or site label means: CD45RA+ positively selected. The sequence came from a man aged 18 to 30 in good health.

The DNA sequence is as follows: TGTGCCAGCAGTTGGGACGGGAACGAGCAGTACTTC. It translates to CASSWDGNEQYF. The chain couples TRBV6-6 to TRBJ2-7; the D assignment is uncertain and may be TRBD1 or TRBD2, with 5 bases supporting each. The CDR3 spans 12 residues, from the cysteine through the phenylalanine. CDR3 DNA is the only sequence kept; it has 36 bases, read in frame from the first base. CDR1 and CDR2 are read off the germline V gene (reference sequence) as MNHNY and SVGAGI. The V end loses 4 bases and the J end loses 5 bases, and a stretch of 9 bases separates them.